This T cell receptor (beta chain) is drawn from a study of blood T cell repertoires in COVID-19. Across the study: The United States, Italy and Spain provided the acute and convalescent COVID-19 samples. The cDNA or gDNA used as material had been derived from T cells, B-cell-depleted T cells, or PBMCs.

Here immunoSEQ multiplex PCR was the method, and the copy in TCRdb shows in-frame clones only, minus some. The profile shows some 200,000 clones, roughly 79% of them singletons. The CDR3 has 14 amino acids. Per the germline V gene, CDR1 is SGHTA and CDR2 is FQGNSA. V lost 8 bases and J 2 bases, leaving 13 bases between the germline ends. Participants came from some 23 US areas, aged roughly 18 to 95 years. Participant reports of clinical history set cohort assignment. The sequence came from a woman in her 50s with acute COVID-19. The J gene is TRBJ1-3, the V gene TRBV7-2; D gene ambiguous. The specimen was PBMCs or T cells enriched from blood (not recorded which). CDR3 region: CASRPAGPGNTIYF. The CDR3 DNA reads as TGTGCCAGCCGTCCCGCGGGTCCTGGAAACACCATATATTTT.